This T cell receptor beta chain was documented in a study of blood T cells in healthy people across ages. The CDR3 sequence is 15 residues long. V was shortened by 2 bases and J by 4 bases, with 12 bases between the two germline ends. Germline CDR1 is LNHNV and CDR2 is YYDKDF (reference sequence). The authors ran a second PCR of roughly 6 to 12 cycles using a sample-barcoded 5' primer and a J-beta primer mix. The template-switch adaptor, which had 12 random nucleotides, put a tag on each cDNA molecule. MiXCR, run by TCRdb on the 5' RACE reads, gives a single entry per CDR3 protein. The data hold about 1.8 million distinct CDR3 sequences, with about 49% observed a single time.

The rearrangement links TRBV15 to TRBJ1-5, with a weak D call TRBD1 (5 bases). The receptor was isolated from a woman aged 35 to 49 in good health. The material sequenced was blood. DNA for the CDR3: TGTGCCACCAGCAGAAAAGGGGTACTTAATCAGCCCCAGCATTTT. Amino acid sequence: CATSRKGVLNQPQHF.